Included here is one T cell receptor (beta chain) sequence, with context. The antigen remains undetermined. This record comes from a study of vaccination and CD4 T cells after COVID-19. Study-wide context: The convalescent population consisted of six males and four females, two of whom were of Hispanic ethnicity. The cells in question were stimulated using overlapping spike peptides derived from SARS-CoV-2, HCoV-NL63, HCoV-OC43 and HCoV-229E.

Germline lookup yields CDR1 SQVTM and CDR2 ANQGSEA. This CDR3 comprises 12 residues. V lost 4 bases, J lost 4 bases, and 1 base stayed unmatched. Time point of the sample: late sampling 161 to 241 days after vaccination in a few convalescent patients. Treatment here: approximately nine-day PBMC culture with coronavirus spike peptide pools or control peptides (ViraFEST assay). Using peptide pools, antigen-specific T cells were expanded in ViraFEST before TCRs were sequenced. Once obtained from cultured CD4+ T cells, the DNA was sequenced using the Oncomine TCR Beta short-read assay. Genomic DNA was taken out of cultured CD4+ T cells by extraction. One entry per CDR3 protein results from TCRdb running MiXCR on the PCR reads. This table holds around 30,000 distinct CDR3 sequences, approximately 40% found once.

The TCR was taken from a human donor who had recovered from COVID-19. J is TRBJ2-3 and V is TRBV29-1; 8 bases agree with TRBD1. The specimen comprised CD4+ T cells from blood, cultured in vitro, sampled about 7 months after SARS-CoV-2 vaccination. Here the CDR3 reads CSVGQGSDTQYF. The CDR3 nucleotides read TGCAGCGTTGGACAGGGGTCAGATACGCAGTATTTT.